Following are 18 T cell receptor beta chains from one sample sequenced in a study of blood T cells in healthy people across ages. Then a second PCR, running about 6 to 12 cycles, was carried out with a sample-barcoded 5' primer and a J-beta primer mix. In TCRdb, the 5' RACE reads were re-called with MiXCR into one record per CDR3 protein. In the table there are approximately 1,700,000 distinct CDR3 sequences, 35% to 50% of which are singletons. The sequencing sample was made of blood. All receptors derive from a human donor in good health.

V gene TRBV4-2 combines with J gene TRBJ2-7, with D possibly being TRBD2 (6 bases). The CDR3 is made up of 17 amino acids. The V gene lost 0 bases and the J gene lost 5 bases, with 20 bases spanning the gap. From germline, CDR1 is LGHNA and CDR2 YNFKEQ. CDR3 sequence (DNA): TGTGCCAGCAGCCAAGACCCCCAGACCGGGGAGGACGACGAGCAGTACTTC. Residues: CASSQDPQTGEDDEQYF.

The chain couples TRBV7-2 to TRBJ2-2, with 8 bases fitting TRBD2. CDR1 is SGHTA, CDR2 FQGNSA, per germline. The CDR3 length is 16 residues. J was trimmed by 3 bases and V by 2 bases; bases with no gene match: 5. The CDR3 reads CASSLQGLEDTGELFF. CDR3 bases: TGTGCCAGCAGCTTACAGGGACTAGAGGACACCGGGGAGCTGTTTTTT. Full variable domain (missing parts from reference TRBV7-2 and TRBJ2-2): GAGVSQSPSNKVTEKGKDVELRCDPISGHTALYWYRQSLGQGLEFLIYFQGNSAPDKSGLPSDRFSAERTGGSVSTLTIQRTQQEDSAVYLCASSLQGLEDTGELFFGEGSRLTVL.

In this sample, this clonotype turned up a few times. The genes are TRBV20-1 and TRBJ2-5; D unclear. Trimming took 2 bases from V and 4 from J, leaving 14 bases between them. The CDR3 covers 14 residues. From germline, CDR1 is DFQATT and CDR2 SNEGSKA (reference sequence). This chain's CDR3 is CSARLSLGTETQYF. The CDR3 coding sequence is TGCAGTGCTAGATTATCCCTCGGTACAGAGACCCAGTACTTC.

The V gene is TRBV29-1, the J gene TRBJ2-3; a possible D gene is TRBD1 (8 bases). V was clipped by 6 bases and J by 5 bases, with 12 bases between them. Germline CDR1 is SQVTM and CDR2 is ANQGSEA. CDR3 length: 12 amino acids. CDR3: CSVGGTGDTQYF. For the CDR3, the DNA is TGCAGCGTGGGGGGGACAGGAGATACGCAGTATTTT.

The chain recombines TRBV7-2 with TRBJ2-2; 7 bases match TRBD1. Germline-derived CDR1 and CDR2 are SGHTA and FQGNSA. The CDR3 loop spans 15 amino acids. Losses at the gene ends were 5 bases for V and 6 bases for J; bases not matched to a gene: 9. The CDR3 here is CASSTRTGNAGELFF. The CDR3 nucleotides are TGTGCCAGCAGCACCCGGACAGGCAACGCCGGGGAGCTGTTTTTT.

This clonotype was counted a few times. The chain joins TRBV2 to TRBJ2-5; TRBD1 matches 8 bases. Germline values: CDR1 SNHLY, CDR2 FYNNEI. The CDR3 loop spans 14 amino acids. J gave up 4 bases and V 1 base, and 2 bases lay outside the gene matches. This chain's CDR3 is CASSEVTGGETQYF. The CDR3 region has the DNA TGTGCCAGCAGTGAAGTAACAGGGGGAGAGACCCAGTACTTC.

This clonotype appeared many times. This chain connects TRBV20-1 to TRBJ2-7; 9 bases line up with TRBD2. In germline, CDR1 is DFQATT, CDR2 SNEGSKA (reference sequence). This CDR3 is 16 amino acids long. The ends lost 6 bases at V and 4 bases at J; junction bases unmatched: 16. Written as DNA, the CDR3 is TGCAGTGCCACCCCCTTGATAGGGCGGGGGGGTTACGAGCAGTACTTC. Its translation: CSATPLIGRGGYEQYF.

The sample holds a few counts of this clonotype. V usage is TRBV2 and J usage is TRBJ2-7, with D tentatively TRBD1 (7 bases). Germline V gene sequence: CDR1 SNHLY, CDR2 FYNNEI. The V end was cut by 8 bases, the J end by 4 bases, with 18 bases between. The CDR3 loop spans 14 amino acids. DNA of the CDR3: TGTGCCAGCGGCCCCCAGGGGGGACGGTACGAGCAGTACTTC. Residues: CASGPQGGRYEQYF. The complete variable domain, with remaining parts taken from reference TRBV2 and TRBJ2-7, reads EPEVTQTPSHQVTQMGQEVILRCVPISNHLYFYWYRQILGQKVEFLVSFYNNEISEKSEIFDDQFSVERPDGSNFTLKIRSTKLEDSAMYFCASGPQGGRYEQYFGPGTRLTVT.

V usage is TRBV20-1 and J usage is TRBJ2-7; D uncertain. This CDR3 has 16 amino acids. Germline lookup yields CDR1 DFQATT and CDR2 SNEGSKA (reference sequence). Trimming stripped 2 bases from V and 0 bases from J, with 17 bases between. CDR3 amino acids: CSARSLKTPDSYEQYF. CDR3 nucleotide sequence: TGCAGTGCTAGATCTCTTAAGACTCCTGACTCCTACGAGCAGTACTTC.

This clonotype was observed a few times. This chain joins TRBV5-5 and TRBJ1-2, with D uncertain. This CDR3 has 15 residues. V lost 0 bases to trimming and J lost 2 bases, with 11 bases between them. Germline loops: CDR1 SGHKS, CDR2 YYEKEE (reference sequence). The CDR3, as DNA: TGTGCCAGCAGCTTGGGGGTCGCGGGAAACTATGGCTACACCTTC. As protein: CASSLGVAGNYGYTF.

This clonotype came up many times. The J gene is TRBJ1-2, the V gene TRBV4-1; D perhaps matches TRBD1 (5 bases). The CDR3 runs to 14 residues. V was trimmed by 1 base and J by 4 bases, leaving 10 bases between them. CDR1 and CDR2 (germline): MGHRA, YSYEKL. CDR3 loop: CASSQVGVRYGYTF. The CDR3 bases are TGCGCCAGCAGCCAAGTGGGGGTACGCTATGGCTACACCTTC.

This clonotype was seen only a few times. CDR3 DNA: TGCGCCAGCAGCTCTCAAGCGGGGGGGTCCTACGAGCAGTACTTC. Translating it yields CASSSQAGGSYEQYF. The V call is TRBV5-1, the J call TRBJ2-7; 10 bases match TRBD2. The CDR3 totals 15 residues. From germline, CDR1 is SGHRS and CDR2 YFSETQ. J gave up 1 base and V 3 bases, and 4 bases lay outside the gene matches.

This clonotype has a handful of counts. The chain has TRBV4-1 and TRBJ2-7; D not certain. Germline loops: CDR1 MGHRA, CDR2 YSYEKL. This CDR3 has 16 residues. V was cut by 4 bases and J by 0 bases, with 16 bases left in between. The CDR3 sequence: CASSLDGEMLSYEQYF. CDR3 nucleotides: TGCGCCAGCAGCCTAGATGGGGAAATGCTCTCCTACGAGCAGTACTTC.

The rearrangement joins TRBV3-1 to TRBJ1-6, with 7 bases fitting TRBD1. Germline loops: CDR1 LGHDT, CDR2 YNNKEL (reference sequence). V shed 2 bases, J shed 6 bases, and the junction held 7 bases outside the gene matches. The CDR3 consists of 16 residues. Here the CDR3 reads CASSQLPTGTNSPLHF. The CDR3 DNA follows: TGTGCCAGCAGCCAACTTCCGACAGGGACTAATTCACCCCTCCACTTT. Full variable domain (rest looked up from reference TRBV3-1 and TRBJ1-6): DTAVSQTPKYLVTQMGNDKSIKCEQNLGHDTMYWYKQDSKKFLKIMFSYNNKELIINETVPNRFSPKSPDKAHLNLHINSLELGDSAVYFCASSQLPTGTNSPLHFGNGTRLTVT.

This clonotype appeared a few times. V is TRBV9 and J is TRBJ2-6; perhaps TRBD1 as D (5 bases). The germline V gene has CDR1 SGDLS and CDR2 YYNGEE. Trimming left V 0 bases short and J 2 bases short, with 6 bases between. The CDR3 has 15 residues. CDR3 coding DNA: TGTGCCAGCAGCGTAGTAGGGGCTGGGGCCAACGTCCTGACTTTC. Translation gives CASSVVGAGANVLTF.

With regard to this clonotype: One end of the junction is discordant with germline, which a read error may explain. The chain is built from TRBV7-9 and TRBJ2-3; tentative D call: TRBD2 (5 bases). The CDR3 is 17 amino acids. Germline lookup yields CDR1 SEHNR and CDR2 FQNEAQ (reference sequence). The CDR3 DNA reads TGTGCCAGCGGCTTAGGTCGGCTAGCCCTTCTCACAGATACGCAGTATTTT. Protein product: CASGLGRLALLTDTQYF.

The V gene is TRBV6-5, the J gene TRBJ2-1, with 10 bases identical to TRBD2. The CDR3 is made up of 16 amino acids. CDR1 and CDR2 from the germline V gene are MNHEY and SVGAGI. V trimming: 4 bases; J trimming: 4 bases; junction bases outside the gene matches: 7. The CDR3 sequence: CASSSQRGGRYNEQFF. The CDR3, as DNA: TGTGCCAGCAGTTCTCAGCGGGGGGGCCGGTACAATGAGCAGTTCTTC.

A remark on this clonotype: One base separates it from a far larger clone, so it is likely a read error. J is TRBJ2-5 and V is TRBV29-1; D gene unclear. This CDR3 is built from 10 residues. Germline loops: CDR1 SQVTM, CDR2 ANQGSEA. In nucleotides, the CDR3 is TGCAACGTTGGCCAAGAGACCCAGTACTTC. Translating it yields CNVGQETQYF.